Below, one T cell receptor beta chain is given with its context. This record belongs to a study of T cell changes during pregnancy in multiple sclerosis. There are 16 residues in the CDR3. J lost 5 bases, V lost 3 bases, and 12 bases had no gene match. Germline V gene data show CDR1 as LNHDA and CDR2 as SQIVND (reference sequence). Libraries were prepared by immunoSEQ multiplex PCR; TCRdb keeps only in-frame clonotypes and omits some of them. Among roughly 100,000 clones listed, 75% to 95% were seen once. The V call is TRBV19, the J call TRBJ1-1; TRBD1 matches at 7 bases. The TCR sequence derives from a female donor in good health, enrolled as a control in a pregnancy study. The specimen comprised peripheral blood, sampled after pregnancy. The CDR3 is CASSIARGVGETEAFF. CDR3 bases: TGTGCCAGTAGTATCGCCAGGGGGGTTGGTGAAACTGAAGCTTTCTTT.